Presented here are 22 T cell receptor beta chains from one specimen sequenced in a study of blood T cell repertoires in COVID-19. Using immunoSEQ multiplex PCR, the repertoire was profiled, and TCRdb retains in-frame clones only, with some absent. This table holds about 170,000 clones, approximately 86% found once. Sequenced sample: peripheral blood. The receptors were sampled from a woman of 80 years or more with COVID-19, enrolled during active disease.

CDR3 amino acids: CASSIVGQQNQPQHF. CDR3 coding DNA: TGTGCCAGTAGTATAGTGGGACAGCAGAATCAGCCCCAGCATTTT. The chain is built from TRBV19 and TRBJ1-5; 7 positions agree with TRBD1. Unmatched junction bases numbered 4, after V lost 1 base and J lost 4 bases. Germline assignment: CDR1 LNHDA and CDR2 SQIVND (reference sequence). This CDR3 comprises 15 residues.

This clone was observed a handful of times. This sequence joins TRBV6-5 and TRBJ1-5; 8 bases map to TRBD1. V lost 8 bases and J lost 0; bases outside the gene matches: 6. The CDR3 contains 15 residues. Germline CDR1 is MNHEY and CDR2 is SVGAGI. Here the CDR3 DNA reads TGTGCCAGCGGGGGACAGGTTAATAGCAATCAGCCCCAGCATTTT. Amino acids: CASGGQVNSNQPQHF.

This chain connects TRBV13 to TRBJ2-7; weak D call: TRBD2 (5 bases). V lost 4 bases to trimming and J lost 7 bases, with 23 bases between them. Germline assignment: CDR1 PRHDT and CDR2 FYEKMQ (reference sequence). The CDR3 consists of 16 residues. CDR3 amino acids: CASSWRGRDSLGEQYF. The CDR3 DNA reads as TGTGCCAGCAGCTGGAGAGGGAGAGATAGCTTGGGGGAGCAGTACTTC.

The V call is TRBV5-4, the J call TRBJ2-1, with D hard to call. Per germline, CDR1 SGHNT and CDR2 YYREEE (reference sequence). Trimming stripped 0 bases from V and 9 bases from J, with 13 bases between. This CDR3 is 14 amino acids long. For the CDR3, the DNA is TGTGCCAGCAGCTTGGCCGGCCAGCGAATTGAGCAGTTCTTC. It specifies CASSLAGQRIEQFF.

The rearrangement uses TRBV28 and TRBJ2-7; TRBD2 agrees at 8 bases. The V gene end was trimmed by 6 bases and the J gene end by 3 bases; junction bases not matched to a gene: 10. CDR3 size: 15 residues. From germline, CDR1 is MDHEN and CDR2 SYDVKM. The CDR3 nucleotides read TGTGCCAGCAGCGGGGGGGCAGCCGAGGGCTACGAGCAGTACTTC. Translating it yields CASSGGAAEGYEQYF.

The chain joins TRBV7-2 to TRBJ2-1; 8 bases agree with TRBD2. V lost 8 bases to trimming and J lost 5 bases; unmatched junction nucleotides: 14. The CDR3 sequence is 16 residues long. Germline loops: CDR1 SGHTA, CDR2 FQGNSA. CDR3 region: CASALGPTAGDNEQFF. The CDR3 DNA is TGTGCCAGCGCTCTCGGTCCAACAGCGGGAGACAATGAGCAGTTCTTC.

The CDR3 loop reads CASSRDPTIFFSGSYNEQFF. The CDR3 region has the DNA TGTGCCAGCAGTCGAGATCCCACTATTTTCTTCAGCGGATCCTACAATGAGCAGTTCTTC. The chain employs TRBV27 and TRBJ2-1, with D possibly being TRBD2 (5 bases). Per the germline V gene, CDR1 is MNHEY and CDR2 is SMNVEV (reference sequence). The CDR3 is 20 amino acids. The germline V and J ends were trimmed by 5 bases and 1 base, with 27 bases remaining between them.

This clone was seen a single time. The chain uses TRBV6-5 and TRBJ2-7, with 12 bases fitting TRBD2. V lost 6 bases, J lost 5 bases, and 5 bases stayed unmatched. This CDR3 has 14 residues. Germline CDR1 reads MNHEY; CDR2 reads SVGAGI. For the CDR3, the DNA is TGTGCCAGCAGCTCCAGACTAGCGGGAGACGAGCAGTACTTC. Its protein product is CASSSRLAGDEQYF.

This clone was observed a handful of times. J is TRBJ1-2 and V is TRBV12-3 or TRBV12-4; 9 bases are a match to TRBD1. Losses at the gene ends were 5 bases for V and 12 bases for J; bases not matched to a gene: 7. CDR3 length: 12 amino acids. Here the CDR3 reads CASSPLTGGNTF. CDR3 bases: TGTGCCAGCAGTCCCCTCACAGGGGGCAACACCTTC.

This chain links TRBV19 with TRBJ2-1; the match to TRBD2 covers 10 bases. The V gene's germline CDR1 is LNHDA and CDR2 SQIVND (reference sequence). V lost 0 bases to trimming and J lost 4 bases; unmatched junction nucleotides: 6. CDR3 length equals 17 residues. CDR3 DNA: TGTGCCAGTAGTATAGAGGGGGGACTAGCGCGATACAATGAGCAGTTCTTC. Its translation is CASSIEGGLARYNEQFF.

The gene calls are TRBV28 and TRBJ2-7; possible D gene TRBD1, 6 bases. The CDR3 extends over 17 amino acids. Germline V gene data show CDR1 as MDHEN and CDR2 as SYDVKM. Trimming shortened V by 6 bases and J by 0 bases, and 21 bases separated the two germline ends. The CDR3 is CASSGIPGTPSSYEQYF. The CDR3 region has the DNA TGTGCCAGCAGCGGAATTCCCGGGACACCGAGCTCCTACGAGCAGTACTTC.

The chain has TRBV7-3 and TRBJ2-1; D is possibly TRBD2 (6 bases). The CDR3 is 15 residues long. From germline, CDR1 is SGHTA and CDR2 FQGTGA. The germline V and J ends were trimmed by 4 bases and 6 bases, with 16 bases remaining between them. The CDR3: CASSSDGSGTNEQFF. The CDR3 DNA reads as TGTGCCAGCAGCTCCGACGGGAGCGGTACCAATGAGCAGTTCTTC.

The CDR3 DNA reads as TGTGCCAGCAGCGGTCGGGGGAGCCCTCCCTACGAGCAGTACTTC. This translates into CASSGRGSPPYEQYF. The chain combines TRBV11-3 with TRBJ2-7; D possibly corresponds to TRBD2 (6 bases). The CDR3 loop spans 15 amino acids. The germline V and J ends were trimmed by 5 bases and 2 bases, with 16 bases remaining between them. Germline lookup yields CDR1 SGHNT and CDR2 YENEEA.

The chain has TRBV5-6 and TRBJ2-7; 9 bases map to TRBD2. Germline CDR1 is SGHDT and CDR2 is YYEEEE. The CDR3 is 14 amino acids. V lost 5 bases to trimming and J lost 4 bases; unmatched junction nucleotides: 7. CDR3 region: CASRDSGSDYEQYF. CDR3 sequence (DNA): TGTGCCAGCAGAGATAGCGGGAGCGATTACGAGCAGTACTTC.

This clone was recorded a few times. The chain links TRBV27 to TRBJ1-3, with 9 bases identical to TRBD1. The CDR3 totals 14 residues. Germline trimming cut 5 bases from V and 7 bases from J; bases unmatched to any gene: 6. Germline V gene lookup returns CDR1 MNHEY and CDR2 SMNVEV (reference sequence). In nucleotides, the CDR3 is TGTGCCAGCAGTCTTGGACAGGGGAGTAACACCATATATTTT. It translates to CASSLGQGSNTIYF.

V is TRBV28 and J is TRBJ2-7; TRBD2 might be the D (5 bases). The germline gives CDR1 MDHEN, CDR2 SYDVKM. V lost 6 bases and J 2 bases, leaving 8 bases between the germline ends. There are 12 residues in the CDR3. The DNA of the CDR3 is TGTGCCAGCAGGAGAGGGACCTACGAGCAGTACTTC. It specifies CASRRGTYEQYF.

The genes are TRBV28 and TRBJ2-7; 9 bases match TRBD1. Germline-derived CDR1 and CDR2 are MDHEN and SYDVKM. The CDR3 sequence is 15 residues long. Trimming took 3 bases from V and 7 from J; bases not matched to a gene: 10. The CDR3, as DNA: TGTGCCAGCAGTTTCCTCGGGACAGGGTTGGGGGAGCAGTACTTC. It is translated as CASSFLGTGLGEQYF.

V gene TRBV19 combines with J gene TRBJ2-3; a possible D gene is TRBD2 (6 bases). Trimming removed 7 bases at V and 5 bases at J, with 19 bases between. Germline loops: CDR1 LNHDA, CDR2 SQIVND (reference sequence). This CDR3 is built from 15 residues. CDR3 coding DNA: TGTGCCAGTACATGGAGGGCGGGGCCGGGAGATACGCAGTATTTT. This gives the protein CASTWRAGPGDTQYF. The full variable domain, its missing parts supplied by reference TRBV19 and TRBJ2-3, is DGGITQSPKYLFRKEGQNVTLSCEQNLNHDAMYWYRQDPGQGLRLIYYSQIVNDFQKGDIAEGYSVSREKKESFPLTVTSAQKNPTAFYLCASTWRAGPGDTQYFGPGTRLTVL.

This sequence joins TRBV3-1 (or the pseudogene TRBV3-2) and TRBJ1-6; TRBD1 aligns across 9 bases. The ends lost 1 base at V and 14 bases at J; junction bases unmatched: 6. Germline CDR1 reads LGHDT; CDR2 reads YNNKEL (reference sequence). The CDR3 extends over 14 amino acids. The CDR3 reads CASSQVGTGNSLHF. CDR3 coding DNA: TGTGCCAGCAGCCAAGTAGGGACAGGGAATTCCCTCCACTTT.

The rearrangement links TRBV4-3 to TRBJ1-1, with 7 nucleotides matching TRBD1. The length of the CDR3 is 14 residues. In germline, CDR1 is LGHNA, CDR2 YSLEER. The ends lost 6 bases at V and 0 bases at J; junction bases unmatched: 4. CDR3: CASSQDRLNTEAFF. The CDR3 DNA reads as TGCGCCAGCAGTCAGGACAGGTTGAACACTGAAGCTTTCTTT.

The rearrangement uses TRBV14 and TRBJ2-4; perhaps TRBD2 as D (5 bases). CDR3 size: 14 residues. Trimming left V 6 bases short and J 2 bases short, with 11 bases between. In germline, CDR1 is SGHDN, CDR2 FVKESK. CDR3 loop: CASRLSGSKNIQYF. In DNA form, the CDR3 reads TGTGCCAGCAGACTAAGCGGTTCCAAAAACATTCAGTACTTC.

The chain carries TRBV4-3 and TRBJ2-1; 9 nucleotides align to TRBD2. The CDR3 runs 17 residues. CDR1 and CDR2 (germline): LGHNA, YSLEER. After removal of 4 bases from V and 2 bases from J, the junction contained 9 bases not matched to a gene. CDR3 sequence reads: CASSRDLSGSTYNEQFF. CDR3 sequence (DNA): TGCGCCAGCAGCCGCGATCTTAGCGGGAGTACCTACAATGAGCAGTTCTTC.